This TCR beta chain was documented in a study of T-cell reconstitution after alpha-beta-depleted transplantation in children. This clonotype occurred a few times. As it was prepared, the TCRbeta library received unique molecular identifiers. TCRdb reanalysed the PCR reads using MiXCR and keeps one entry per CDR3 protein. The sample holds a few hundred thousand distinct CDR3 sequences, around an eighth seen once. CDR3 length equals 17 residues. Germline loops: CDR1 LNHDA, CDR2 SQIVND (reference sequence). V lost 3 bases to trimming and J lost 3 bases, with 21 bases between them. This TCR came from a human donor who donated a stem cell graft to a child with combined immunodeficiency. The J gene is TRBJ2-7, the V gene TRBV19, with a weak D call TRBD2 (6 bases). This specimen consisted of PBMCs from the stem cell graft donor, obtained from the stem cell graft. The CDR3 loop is CASSIGTVYTRGYEQYF. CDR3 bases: TGTGCCAGTAGTATCGGGACTGTTTACACGAGGGGCTACGAGCAGTACTTC. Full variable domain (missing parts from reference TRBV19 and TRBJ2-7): DGGITQSPKYLFRKEGQNVTLSCEQNLNHDAMYWYRQDPGQGLRLIYYSQIVNDFQKGDIAEGYSVSREKKESFPLTVTSAQKNPTAFYLCASSIGTVYTRGYEQYFGPGTRLTVT.